Shown below are 26 T cell receptor beta chains from a single sample sequenced in a study of CXCR3-negative and CXCR3-positive naive CD8 T cells. The TRB cDNA libraries were prepared by 5' RACE with UMI labels. Reprocessing the 5' RACE reads, TCRdb reports a single entry for every CDR3 protein and omits DNA. This listing includes 100,000 to 150,000 distinct CDR3 sequences. Sequenced: naive CXCR3- CD8+ T cells from blood. As for subset: CD45RO-CCR7+CD27+CD95- naive CD8+ T cells lacking CXCR3 (TNR3-). The receptor set was obtained from a human donor in good health. Some clones in this sample may be carry-over from other donors' samples.

The chain couples TRBV6-5 to TRBJ1-3; TCRdb outputs TRBD1, but without DNA this stays unchecked. Germline CDR1 and CDR2: MNHEY and SVGAGI. The CDR3 contains 15 residues. CDR3 region: CASKNPRVTGNTIYF.

The chain recombines TRBV29-1 with TRBJ1-6; the TRBD1 assignment by TCRdb is unverifiable without DNA. The germline CDR1 and CDR2 sequences are SQVTM and ANQGSEA. The CDR3 extends over 13 amino acids. The CDR3 here is CSVGDREGSPLHF.

V is TRBV19 and J is TRBJ1-3. This CDR3 spans 14 amino acids. Germline V lookup: CDR1 LNHDA, CDR2 SQIVND (reference sequence). The CDR3 loop reads CASSIVLEGNTIYF.

The chain employs TRBV29-1 and TRBJ1-2; the TCRdb D gene call, TRBD1, has no DNA to confirm it. This CDR3 comprises 15 residues. Germline CDR1 is SQVTM and CDR2 is ANQGSEA. CDR3 sequence: CSVVFPGQGADGYTF.

The CDR3 spells CASTNTDTQYF. The V and J genes are TRBV12-3 or TRBV12-4 and TRBJ2-3. The CDR3 runs 11 residues.

J is TRBJ2-7 and V is TRBV20-1. The CDR3 is 12 residues long. CDR1 and CDR2 (germline): DFQATT, SNEGSKA (reference sequence). CDR3: CSARDVAYEQYF.

This chain uses TRBV15 with TRBJ2-1; the D call of TRBD2 rests on TCRdb alone, since no DNA is present to check it. Germline V CDR1 and CDR2: LNHNV, YYDKDF (reference sequence). CDR3 length: 18 residues. The CDR3 spells CATSRDRVAGGPPNEQFF.

V and J are TRBV13 and TRBJ2-1; the D call from TCRdb, TRBD2, cannot be confirmed without DNA. CDR1 and CDR2 (germline): PRHDT, FYEKMQ (reference sequence). The CDR3 is 15 residues long. The CDR3 sequence: CASSLTSGTNNEQFF.

The rearrangement uses TRBV29-1 and TRBJ2-1; TCRdb returns TRBD1, unconfirmable since there is no DNA. The CDR3 loop spans 15 amino acids. Germline CDR1 reads SQVTM; CDR2 reads ANQGSEA. The CDR3 spells CSVMDRGSSYNEQFF.

V gene TRBV28 combines with J gene TRBJ2-7; TCRdb's D gene call, TRBD1, goes unchecked for lack of DNA. This CDR3 comprises 14 residues. Germline lookup yields CDR1 MDHEN and CDR2 SYDVKM. The CDR3 loop is CASSPGTSSYEQYF.

V usage is TRBV12-3 or TRBV12-4 and J usage is TRBJ2-2; TCRdb gives TRBD1 as the D gene, but with no DNA this cannot be confirmed. The CDR3 spans 13 residues. The CDR3 sequence is CASTHPGDGELFF.

The J gene is TRBJ2-1, the V gene TRBV11-2; TCRdb reports TRBD2, a call that lacks DNA to check it against. Germline V CDR1 and CDR2: SGHAT, FQNNGV. The CDR3 is made up of 15 amino acids. The CDR3 reads CASSLEATPGDEQFF.

V is TRBV7-3 and J is TRBJ1-1; TCRdb lists TRBD1, though no DNA is available to test this call. This CDR3 comprises 15 residues. The germline V gene has CDR1 SGHTA and CDR2 FQGTGA. This chain's CDR3 is CASSPWTDMNTEAFF.

The rearrangement uses TRBV7-6 and TRBJ2-1. The CDR3 consists of 17 residues. The V gene's germline CDR1 is SGHVS and CDR2 FNYEAQ. The CDR3 sequence: CASSFALRRGTYNEQFF.

This chain joins TRBV7-3 and TRBJ1-1. This CDR3 contains 13 residues. Germline V gives CDR1 SGHTA, CDR2 FQGTGA. The chain's CDR3 is CASSYEVNTEAFF.

The chain is built from TRBV14 and TRBJ2-7. This CDR3 is built from 14 residues. The germline V gene encodes CDR1 SGHDN and CDR2 FVKESK. The CDR3 here is CASSQSAVPYEQYF.

This chain connects TRBV9 to TRBJ2-2; TCRdb outputs TRBD1, but without DNA this stays unchecked. Germline V lookup: CDR1 SGDLS, CDR2 YYNGEE. The CDR3 has 17 residues. CDR3 region: CASSVFGGRANTGELFF.

The rearrangement uses TRBV11-2 and TRBJ1-1; checking the TCRdb D call of TRBD1 is not possible without DNA. CDR3 length: 12 residues. Germline lookup yields CDR1 SGHAT and CDR2 FQNNGV. The CDR3 sequence is CASTLTGTEAFF.

The chain employs TRBV20-1 and TRBJ2-5; the TCRdb D gene call, TRBD1, has no DNA to confirm it. The CDR3 is 14 residues long. Germline CDR1 DFQATT, CDR2 SNEGSKA (reference sequence). The CDR3 loop reads CSARASALQETQYF.

This chain connects TRBV7-9 to TRBJ2-6; with no DNA, the TCRdb D assignment of TRBD1 cannot be verified. The length of the CDR3 is 17 residues. Germline V CDR1 and CDR2: SEHNR, FQNEAQ (reference sequence). The CDR3 protein is CASSRGTGGSGANVLTF. Using reference TRBV7-9 and TRBJ2-6 for the parts outside the CDR3, the full variable domain is DTGVSQNPRHKITKRGQNVTFRCDPISEHNRLYWYRQTLGQGPEFLTYFQNEAQLEKSRLLSDRFSAERPKGSFSTLEIQRTEQGDSAMYLCASSRGTGGSGANVLTFGAGSRLTVL.

The gene calls are TRBV10-2 and TRBJ2-3. The CDR3 totals 15 residues. Germline V gene sequence: CDR1 WSHSY, CDR2 SAAADI. The CDR3 sequence: CASSEFGGATDTQYF.

The rearrangement links TRBV4-1 to TRBJ2-2; the D gene TCRdb calls, TRBD1, cannot be checked with no DNA. Per germline, CDR1 MGHRA and CDR2 YSYEKL. CDR3 length: 15 residues. The CDR3 reads CASSQQGALAGELFF.

The chain combines TRBV7-6 with TRBJ1-1; TCRdb's D gene call, TRBD1, goes unchecked for lack of DNA. CDR3 length: 15 residues. Germline lookup yields CDR1 SGHVS and CDR2 FNYEAQ. CDR3: CASSLFSGGQFEAFF.

This chain uses TRBV20-1 with TRBJ1-1; with no DNA, the TCRdb D assignment of TRBD1 cannot be verified. Germline CDR1 DFQATT, CDR2 SNEGSKA (reference sequence). This CDR3 has 15 residues. CDR3 sequence: CSAGFSGSLYTEAFF.

This chain connects TRBV7-2 to TRBJ2-1; TCRdb names TRBD2, which stays unverified in the absence of DNA. The germline CDR1 and CDR2 sequences are SGHTA and FQGNSA. The CDR3 consists of 17 residues. CDR3 loop: CASSLGLAGGLYNEQFF.

This sequence joins TRBV20-1 and TRBJ2-3; there is no DNA to check the TCRdb D call of TRBD2. Germline lookup yields CDR1 DFQATT and CDR2 SNEGSKA (reference sequence). This CDR3 has 17 residues. This CDR3 is CSASPSTSGRLTDTQYF.